The clone carrying this T cell receptor (beta chain) has only a few counts. Antigen: not known. The record originates from a study of beta chain features in type 1 diabetes. Findings of the study overall: In comparison with healthy donors, patients had naive, central memory and Treg TCRB repertoires that appeared more similar. Although PCR might favor shorter templates, it would do so equally in patients and controls. In every one of the four CD4+ subsets, TCRB CDR3s were moderately but significantly shorter in Type 1 diabetes patients.

Every bit of the isolated RNA underwent reverse transcription, so sequencing read expressed TCRB transcripts. The protocol was immunoSEQ multiplex PCR, while the TCRdb copy is restricted to in-frame clones and leaves out a portion. This table has a few hundred thousand clones, roughly 14% appearing once. The CDR3 extends over 16 amino acids. Germline CDR1 and CDR2: MNHEY and SVGAGI. Deletions cut 0 bases from V and 4 bases from J, with 15 bases between. The TCR originated in a woman under 30 with type 1 diabetes. Sample: naive CD4+ T cells from blood. The genes are TRBV6-5 and TRBJ1-2; D ambiguous. CDR3 DNA: TGTGCCAGCAGTTACTCGCTAGGCGGAGCCACCTATGGCTACACCTTC. Translation: CASSYSLGGATYGYTF.